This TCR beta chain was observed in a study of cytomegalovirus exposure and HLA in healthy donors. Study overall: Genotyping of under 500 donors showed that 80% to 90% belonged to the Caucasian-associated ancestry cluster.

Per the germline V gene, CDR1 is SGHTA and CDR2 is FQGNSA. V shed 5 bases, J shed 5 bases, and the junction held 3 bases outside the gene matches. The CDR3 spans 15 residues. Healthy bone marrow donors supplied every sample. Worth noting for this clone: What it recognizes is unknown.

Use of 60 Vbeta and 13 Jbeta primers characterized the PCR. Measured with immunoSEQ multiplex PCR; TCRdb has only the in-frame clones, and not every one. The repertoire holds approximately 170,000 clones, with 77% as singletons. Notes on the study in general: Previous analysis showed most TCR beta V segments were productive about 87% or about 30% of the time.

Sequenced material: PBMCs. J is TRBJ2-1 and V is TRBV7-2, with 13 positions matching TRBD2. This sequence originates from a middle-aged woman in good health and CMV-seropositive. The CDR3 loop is CASSRTSGGHNEQFF. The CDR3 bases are TGTGCCAGCAGCAGGACTAGCGGGGGACACAATGAGCAGTTCTTC.